This T cell receptor (beta chain) was sequenced for a study of T cells after yellow fever vaccination. The CDR3 spans 14 residues. Germline V gene sequence: CDR1 MNHEY, CDR2 SVGAGI. Trimming removed 3 bases from V and 3 bases from J; junction bases left unmatched: 2. TCRdb itself ran the 5' RACE reads through MiXCR, one entry per CDR3 protein. The sample lists under 600,000 distinct CDR3 sequences; less than 25% were seen once. The chain joins TRBV6-5 to TRBJ2-1; TRBD2 aligns across 7 bases. The TCR sequence derives from a man younger than 35 who received the YFV17D yellow fever vaccine. The material was PBMCs, obtained 21 days after the first yellow fever vaccination. CDR3 nucleotide sequence: TGTGCCAGCAGTTATGCGGGGGACTACAATGAGCAGTTCTTC. It translates to CASSYAGDYNEQFF.